The clone carrying this T cell receptor beta chain has more than one count but fewer than ten. Its specificity is not known. Libraries were prepared by immunoSEQ multiplex PCR; TCRdb keeps only in-frame clonotypes and omits some of them. The data show about 96,000 clones, 80% seen once. Single viable CD3+CD4+CD8-CD45RO+ cells were sorted as the memory CD4+ T cells. These data belong to a study of memory CD4+ T cells and cytomegalovirus serostatus. Study results and caveats: The CMV-associated TCR signature appears largely within the CD4+ memory repertoire.

Germline V gene lookup returns CDR1 SGHRS and CDR2 YFSETQ. CDR3 length: 13 residues. The junction had 4 bases not matched to a gene; V was cut back by 0 bases and J by 8 bases. The sequence was obtained from an adult in good health and CMV-seropositive. The J gene is TRBJ1-2, the V gene TRBV5-1; 7 nucleotides match TRBD1. Material: memory CD4+ T cells from blood. The DNA for the CDR3 is TGCGCCAGCAGCTTGGATTCAGGGGGAGGCTACACCTTC. Translation gives CASSLDSGGGYTF.